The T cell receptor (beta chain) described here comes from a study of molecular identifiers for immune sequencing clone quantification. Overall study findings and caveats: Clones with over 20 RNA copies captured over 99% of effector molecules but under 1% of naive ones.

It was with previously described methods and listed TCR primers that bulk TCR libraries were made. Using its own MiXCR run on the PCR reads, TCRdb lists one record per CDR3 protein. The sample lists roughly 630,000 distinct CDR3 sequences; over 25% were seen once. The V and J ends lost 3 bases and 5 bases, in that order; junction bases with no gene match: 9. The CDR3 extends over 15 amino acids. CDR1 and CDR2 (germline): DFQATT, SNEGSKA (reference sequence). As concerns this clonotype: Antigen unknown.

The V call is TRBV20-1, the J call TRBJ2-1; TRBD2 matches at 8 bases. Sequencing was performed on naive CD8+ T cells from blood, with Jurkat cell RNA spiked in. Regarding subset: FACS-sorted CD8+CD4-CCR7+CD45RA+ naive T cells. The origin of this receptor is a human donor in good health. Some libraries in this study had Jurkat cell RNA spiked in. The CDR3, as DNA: TGCAGTGCTAGCTCACTAGCGGCGCCTAACAATGAGCAGTTCTTC. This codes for CSASSLAAPNNEQFF.